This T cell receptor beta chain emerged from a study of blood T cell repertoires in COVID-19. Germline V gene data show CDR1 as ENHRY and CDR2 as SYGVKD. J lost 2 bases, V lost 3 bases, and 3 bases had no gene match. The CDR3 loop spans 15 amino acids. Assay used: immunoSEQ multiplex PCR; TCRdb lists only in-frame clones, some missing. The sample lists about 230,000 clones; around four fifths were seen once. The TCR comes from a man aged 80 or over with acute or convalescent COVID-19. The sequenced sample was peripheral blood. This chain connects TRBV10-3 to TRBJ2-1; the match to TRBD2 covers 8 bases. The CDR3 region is CAISEGREAYNEQFF. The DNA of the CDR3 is TGTGCCATCAGTGAAGGGCGGGAGGCCTACAATGAGCAGTTCTTC.